The present TCR beta chain was sequenced within a study of Graves' ophthalmopathy and Graves' hyperthyroidism. CDR1 is MGHDK and CDR2 is SYGVNS in the germline V gene. The CDR3 covers 15 residues. Unmatched junction bases numbered 5, after V lost 3 bases and J lost 1 base. For this clonotype: Its target is not known.

Amplified material comprised TCR beta CDR3 regions derived from RNA transcripts. HTBI-primed RT-PCR formed the first round, and a multiplex PCR formed the second. TCRdb recomputed calls from the multiplex PCR reads with MiXCR, one row per CDR3 protein. The top ten hold over 7% of the sample, which has approximately 160,000 distinct CDR3 sequences, under 45% seen once. Each donor who had ophthalmopathy showed moderate-to-severe activity, a CAS of ≥3, a NOSPECS of ≥4, and a duration under 3 months. Patients were excluded if they had other autoimmune diseases or uncontrolled infections, and likewise if pregnancy or lactation applied. Study-wide findings and caveats: Most expanded thyroid clonotypes above 0.001 frequency also appeared in blood.

The J gene is TRBJ1-1, the V gene TRBV25-1, with TRBD1 matching over 7 bases. The sample was peripheral blood. This clonotype was sampled from a young man with Graves' ophthalmopathy. The CDR3 loop is CASSDPAGGNTEAFF. In nucleotides, the CDR3 is TGTGCCAGCAGTGATCCCGCAGGGGGGAACACTGAAGCTTTCTTT.